These 18 T cell receptor beta chains were all obtained from the same sample, sequenced in a study of blood T cell repertoires in COVID-19. Method: immunoSEQ multiplex PCR; TCRdb's copy keeps in-frame clones and lacks some. The data contain around 100,000 clones, 70% to 90% of them singletons. Material: peripheral blood. The source is a human donor in a cohort sampled during active COVID-19.

The chain has TRBV7-9 and TRBJ1-4, with D maybe TRBD1 (5 bases). The CDR3 contains 14 residues. Trimming took off 5 bases at V and 8 bases at J, with 15 bases between the two ends. CDR1 and CDR2 (germline): SEHNR, FQNEAQ (reference sequence). The CDR3 region is CASSQRGGREKLFF. The CDR3 DNA reads TGTGCCAGCAGCCAGAGGGGAGGTCGAGAAAAACTGTTTTTT.

This sequence joins TRBV10-3 and TRBJ2-3; TRBD2 matches at 9 bases. CDR1 and CDR2 from the germline V gene are ENHRY and SYGVKD. The CDR3 runs 15 residues. The trim removed 5 bases at V and 0 bases at J, leaving 3 bases unmatched. CDR3 loop: CAISFTSGSTDTQYF. The CDR3 DNA reads as TGTGCCATCAGTTTTACTAGCGGGAGCACAGATACGCAGTATTTT.

The sample holds a few counts of this clone. The chain uses TRBV12-5 and TRBJ1-1, with D unclear. The CDR3 loop spans 13 amino acids. The germline V and J ends were trimmed by 7 bases and 0 bases, with 9 bases remaining between them. Germline lookup yields CDR1 LGHNT and CDR2 FRNRAP. CDR3 in DNA: TGTGCTAGTGCAAGAGGCATGAACACTGAAGCTTTCTTT. Translation gives CASARGMNTEAFF. The entire variable domain, with the rest obtained from reference TRBV12-5 and TRBJ1-1, is as follows: DARVTQTPRHKVTEMGQEVTMRCQPILGHNTVFWYRQTMMQGLELLAYFRNRAPLDDSGMPKDRFSAEMPDATLATLKIQPSEPRDSAVYFCASARGMNTEAFFGQGTRLTVV.

This chain joins TRBV2 and TRBJ1-1, with D hard to call. This CDR3 has 12 amino acids. Trimming removed 11 bases from V and 0 bases from J, with 10 bases in between. Looked up from germline, CDR1 is SNHLY and CDR2 is FYNNEI. CDR3 loop: CAGSLLNTEAFF. CDR3 DNA sequence: TGTGCCGGCTCCCTCCTGAACACTGAAGCTTTCTTT.

The chain links TRBV5-6 to TRBJ2-7; TRBD2 is a possible D gene (5 bases). CDR3 length: 16 amino acids. The germline V gene encodes CDR1 SGHDT and CDR2 YYEEEE. V gave up 1 base and J gave up 6 bases, with 20 bases separating them. In DNA, the CDR3 is TGTGCCAGCAGCTTGAAGAGGAAGAGGGCAGAAAGCGAGCAGTACTTC. It encodes CASSLKRKRAESEQYF.

The chain has TRBV28 and TRBJ1-2; D possibly corresponds to TRBD1 (6 bases). The CDR3 contains 13 residues. Germline assignment: CDR1 MDHEN and CDR2 SYDVKM. Trimming shortened V by 6 bases and J by 3 bases, and 11 bases separated the two germline ends. CDR3 sequence reads: CASSTPGDYGYTF. The CDR3 DNA is TGTGCCAGCAGCACTCCAGGGGACTATGGCTACACCTTC.

In its sample, this clone was seen a few times. The rearrangement links TRBV18 to TRBJ2-5; possibly TRBD2 for D (7 bases). In germline, CDR1 is KGHSH, CDR2 LQKENI. V lost 0 bases and J 7 bases, leaving 15 bases between the germline ends. CDR3 length equals 15 residues. The CDR3 spells CASSPPSAGAVTQYF. In nucleotides, the CDR3 is TGTGCCAGCTCACCACCCTCCGCGGGGGCTGTGACCCAGTACTTC.

This chain uses TRBV3-1 (or the pseudogene TRBV3-2) with TRBJ1-2; 11 bases agree with TRBD1. CDR1 and CDR2 from the germline V gene are LGHDT and YNNKEL (reference sequence). J gave up 7 bases and V 4 bases, and 11 bases lay outside the gene matches. CDR3 length: 16 residues. DNA for the CDR3: TGTGCCAGCAGCCCCCGGGACAGGGGGAACCTAGGTGGCTACACCTTC. Translating gives CASSPRDRGNLGGYTF.

This clone was recorded at least ten times. The CDR3 nucleotides read TGTGCCAGCAGCCAAAGCGGGACAGGGTATCATCAGCCCCAGCATTTT. Its translation: CASSQSGTGYHQPQHF. The chain links TRBV7-2 to TRBJ1-5; 9 nucleotides match TRBD1. Trimming at V came to 5 bases and at J to 5 bases, leaving 10 bases not matched to a gene. The germline CDR1 and CDR2 sequences are SGHTA and FQGNSA. The length of the CDR3 is 16 residues.

The V gene is TRBV19, the J gene TRBJ1-5; 8 nucleotides align to TRBD1. Losses at the gene ends were 9 bases for V and 5 bases for J; bases not matched to a gene: 6. Per the germline V gene, CDR1 is LNHDA and CDR2 is SQIVND (reference sequence). This CDR3 contains 13 residues. Written as DNA, the CDR3 is TGTGCCAGAGAGGACAGGGTGGATCAGCCCCAGCATTTT. It encodes CAREDRVDQPQHF.

V is TRBV30 and J is TRBJ1-6; no clear D. Per the germline V gene, CDR1 is GTSNPN and CDR2 is SVGIG (reference sequence). The CDR3 extends over 14 amino acids. Deletions cut 0 bases from V and 6 bases from J, with 9 bases between. The CDR3 spells CAWSVVGSNSPLHF. The CDR3 bases are TGTGCCTGGAGTGTGGTGGGGAGTAATTCACCCCTCCACTTT.

This clone has only one observation. The chain carries TRBV29-1 and TRBJ2-5; possibly TRBD1 for D (6 bases). The germline gives CDR1 SQVTM, CDR2 ANQGSEA. The CDR3 consists of 13 residues. Deletions cut 6 bases from V and 1 base from J, with 12 bases between. CDR3 region: CSVGFRGQETQYF. Written as DNA, the CDR3 is TGCAGCGTGGGGTTCAGGGGCCAAGAGACCCAGTACTTC. The variable domain in full, completed from reference TRBV29-1 and TRBJ2-5, reads SAVISQKPSRDICQRGTSLTIQCQVDSQVTMMFWYRQQPGQSLTLIATANQGSEATYESGFVIDKFPISRPNLTFSTLTVSNMSPEDSSIYLCSVGFRGQETQYFGPGTRLLVL.

V gene TRBV6-5 combines with J gene TRBJ1-5; 10 positions match TRBD1. J lost 6 bases, V lost 6 bases, and 8 bases had no gene match. The CDR3 covers 15 residues. Germline CDR1 reads MNHEY; CDR2 reads SVGAGI. CDR3 sequence (DNA): TGTGCCAGCAGAGGGGACAGGGGTAGGGCTCAGCCCCAGCATTTT. It is translated as CASRGDRGRAQPQHF.

The CDR3 reads CASSVGSSYNEQFF. CDR3 DNA sequence: TGTGCCAGCAGCGTTGGGAGCTCCTACAATGAGCAGTTCTTC. The chain carries TRBV9 and TRBJ2-1; D is possibly TRBD2 (5 bases). The germline CDR1 and CDR2 sequences are SGDLS and YYNGEE. The V end was cut by 2 bases, the J end by 0 bases, with 6 bases between. The CDR3 contains 14 residues.

The genes are TRBV3-1 (or the pseudogene TRBV3-2) and TRBJ1-4, with a weak D call TRBD1 (6 bases). Germline V CDR1 and CDR2: LGHDT, YNNKEL (reference sequence). Trimming stripped 4 bases from V and 5 bases from J, with 11 bases between. The CDR3 totals 14 residues. CDR3 sequence (DNA): TGTGCCAGCAGCCGAGGGACACCCAATGAAAAACTGTTTTTT. Translating gives CASSRGTPNEKLFF.

The chain has TRBV10-2 and TRBJ1-2, with D hard to call. Trimming stripped 4 bases from V and 3 bases from J, with 9 bases between. Looked up from germline, CDR1 is WSHSY and CDR2 is SAAADI. The CDR3 has 13 amino acids. The CDR3 sequence is CASSANRDYGYTF. The CDR3 DNA is TGCGCCAGCAGTGCTAACAGAGACTATGGCTACACCTTC.

This clone was observed a handful of times. The chain has TRBV5-1 and TRBJ2-5, with a weak D call TRBD2 (6 bases). The V and J ends lost 4 bases and 2 bases respectively, with 9 bases between them. CDR3 length: 13 amino acids. Germline V gives CDR1 SGHRS, CDR2 YFSETQ. The DNA of the CDR3 is TGCGCCAGCAGCCGGGAGCTTCAAGAGACCCAGTACTTC. It is translated as CASSRELQETQYF. Full variable domain (missing parts from reference TRBV5-1 and TRBJ2-5): KAGVTQTPRYLIKTRGQQVTLSCSPISGHRSVSWYQQTPGQGLQFLFEYFSETQRNKGNFPGRFSGRQFSNSRSEMNVSTLELGDSALYLCASSRELQETQYFGPGTRLLVL.

The chain recombines TRBV28 with TRBJ2-5, with TRBD1 identical over 7 bases. The CDR3 sequence is 15 residues long. Germline values: CDR1 MDHEN, CDR2 SYDVKM. V trimming: 0 bases; J trimming: 4 bases; junction bases outside the gene matches: 5. DNA for the CDR3: TGTGCCAGCAGTTTATGGCAGGCAGGGGGAGAGACCCAGTACTTC. This codes for CASSLWQAGGETQYF.